The 30 T cell receptor beta chains below all came from one sample that was sequenced in a study of technical replicates of blood from a handful of donors. Profiling relied on immunoSEQ multiplex PCR, and the TCRdb table lists in-frame clones only, not all of them. The sample contains tens of thousands of clones, roughly 92% of which appear only once. Sequencing input: T cells isolated from PBMCs. The receptor source for this set is a human donor in good health.

This clone was counted only a few times. V gene TRBV12-5 combines with J gene TRBJ2-2; TRBD1 matches 9 bases. V shed 7 bases, J shed 7 bases, and the junction held 4 bases outside the gene matches. Per germline, CDR1 LGHNT and CDR2 FRNRAP. The CDR3 runs to 13 residues. CDR3 sequence (DNA): TGTGCTAGTGCCGGGACAGGGTTCGGGGAGCTGTTTTTT. Encoded protein: CASAGTGFGELFF.

This sequence joins TRBV29-1 and TRBJ1-4; D perhaps matches TRBD1 (6 bases). Trimming stripped 4 bases from V and 7 bases from J, with 16 bases between. This CDR3 comprises 14 residues. The germline CDR1 and CDR2 sequences are SQVTM and ANQGSEA. The CDR3 DNA sequence: TGCAGCGTTGGTCAGGGGCTTCTGAGTGAAAAACTGTTTTTT. Residues: CSVGQGLLSEKLFF.

V and J are TRBV21-1 and TRBJ1-5; the D segment call TRBD1 is taken from the table without a DNA check. TRBV21-1 is shown as a pseudogene. CDR3 length: 21 residues. CDR3 DNA sequence: TGTGCCAGCAGCAAACAACACAGCCGACAGGACCAGCTCCTTTCTAATCAGCCCCAGCATTTT. Its protein is CASSKQHSRQDQLLSNQPQHF.

This chain links TRBV28 with TRBJ2-7, with TRBD1 matching over 9 bases. The CDR3 is made up of 14 amino acids. Germline V CDR1 and CDR2: MDHEN, SYDVKM. After removal of 4 bases from V and 5 bases from J, the junction contained 6 bases not matched to a gene. CDR3 nucleotides: TGTGCCAGCAGTTGGGACAGGGCTAGCGACGAGCAGTACTTC. It yields the protein CASSWDRASDEQYF. Complete variable domain (other parts from reference TRBV28 and TRBJ2-7): DVKVTQSSRYLVKRTGEKVFLECVQDMDHENMFWYRQDPGLGLRLIYFSYDVKMKEKGDIPEGYSVSREKKERFSLILESASTNQTSMYLCASSWDRASDEQYFGPGTRLTVT.

The chain joins TRBV27 to TRBJ1-1, with D possibly being TRBD1 (6 bases). This CDR3 region has 14 residues. CDR1 and CDR2 (germline): MNHEY, SMNVEV (reference sequence). Trimming took off 3 bases at V and 4 bases at J, with 12 bases between the two ends. In nucleotides, the CDR3 is TGTGCCAGCAGTTTGAACAGGGTGGCCACTGAAGCTTTCTTT. It encodes CASSLNRVATEAFF.

V is TRBV7-3 and J is TRBJ2-3; 10 nucleotides match TRBD2. Unmatched junction bases numbered 14, after V lost 2 bases and J lost 6 bases. The germline V gene has CDR1 SGHTA and CDR2 FQGTGA. The CDR3 spans 18 residues. The CDR3 DNA is TGTGCCAGCAGCTTATTGCCCCTTCCTAGCGGGAGATGGGATACGCAGTATTTT. This codes for CASSLLPLPSGRWDTQYF.

The genes are TRBV15 and TRBJ2-1, with 13 bases aligning to TRBD2. The germline V gene encodes CDR1 LNHNV and CDR2 YYDKDF (reference sequence). The CDR3 is 15 residues long. V trimming: 5 bases; J trimming: 8 bases; junction bases outside the gene matches: 6. The chain's CDR3 is CATSGGLAGADEQFF. The CDR3 DNA sequence: TGTGCCACCAGCGGAGGACTAGCGGGAGCCGATGAGCAGTTCTTC.

V is TRBV19 and J is TRBJ2-1, with 8 bases lining up with TRBD2. CDR1 is LNHDA, CDR2 SQIVND, per germline (reference sequence). Trimming cost V 5 bases and J 1 base; bases outside gene matches: 7. CDR3 length equals 16 residues. The CDR3: CASSLGGRISYNEQFF. CDR3 bases: TGTGCCAGTAGTCTCGGCGGGAGGATTTCCTACAATGAGCAGTTCTTC.

This clone was seen a single time. The chain joins TRBV15 to TRBJ2-3, with TRBD2 matching over 7 bases. The CDR3 has 18 residues. In germline, CDR1 is LNHNV, CDR2 YYDKDF (reference sequence). V lost 3 bases and J lost 4; bases outside the gene matches: 16. The CDR3 region has the DNA TGTGCCACCAGCAGCCCCGATAATCTAGCGGAGGAGGCAGATACGCAGTATTTT. Encoded protein: CATSSPDNLAEEADTQYF.

The count of this clone is one. This sequence joins TRBV6-5 and TRBJ2-5, with a possible D match to TRBD1 (5 bases). This CDR3 has 14 amino acids. CDR1 and CDR2 from the germline V gene are MNHEY and SVGAGI. Trimming left V 5 bases short and J 6 bases short, with 16 bases between. This CDR3 is CASSPRQILKTQYF. For the CDR3, the DNA is TGTGCCAGCAGTCCGAGACAGATCCTAAAGACCCAGTACTTC.

The chain is built from TRBV9 and TRBJ2-3; TRBD2 matches 7 bases. The CDR3 extends over 15 amino acids. Germline CDR1 SGDLS, CDR2 YYNGEE. Trimming at V came to 4 bases and at J to 1 base, leaving 6 bases not matched to a gene. This CDR3 is CASSSNGRGTDTQYF. The CDR3 nucleotides read TGTGCCAGCAGCTCTAATGGGAGGGGCACAGATACGCAGTATTTT.

The genes are TRBV19 and TRBJ2-5; weak D call: TRBD1 (6 bases). V was pared by 0 bases and J by 2 bases, with 13 bases between. The CDR3 runs 16 residues. Germline CDR1 reads LNHDA; CDR2 reads SQIVND (reference sequence). CDR3 nucleotides: TGTGCCAGTAGTATAGATGCAGGGGCATATCAAGAGACCCAGTACTTC. Translation: CASSIDAGAYQETQYF.

This chain joins TRBV2 and TRBJ2-7, with 9 bases matching TRBD2. Germline lookup yields CDR1 SNHLY and CDR2 FYNNEI. This CDR3 has 18 amino acids. Losses at the gene ends were 3 bases for V and 0 bases for J; bases not matched to a gene: 12. CDR3 sequence (DNA): TGTGCCAGCAGTGAGCCTAGCGGGAATATCCCCCTCTCCTACGAGCAGTACTTC. Amino acid sequence: CASSEPSGNIPLSYEQYF.

The rearrangement links TRBV7-9 to TRBJ2-3; possible D gene TRBD2, 5 bases. The germline gives CDR1 SEHNR, CDR2 FQNEAQ (reference sequence). The CDR3 extends over 15 amino acids. V lost 5 bases, J lost 0 bases, and 12 bases lay in between. The CDR3 nucleotides read TGTGCCAGCAGCCCGTCCGGGATTAGCACAGATACGCAGTATTTT. Its protein is CASSPSGISTDTQYF.

V and J are TRBV18 and TRBJ1-3; no firm D call. In germline, CDR1 is KGHSH, CDR2 LQKENI. The CDR3 covers 16 residues. V gave up 2 bases and J gave up 0 bases, with 11 bases separating them. The CDR3 DNA reads as TGTGCCAGCTCACCAGACGTGGGCCCCTCTGGAAACACCATATATTTT. It translates to CASSPDVGPSGNTIYF.

The chain recombines TRBV14 with TRBJ2-3; D possibly corresponds to TRBD2 (6 bases). Germline loops: CDR1 SGHDN, CDR2 FVKESK. The ends were cut back, 4 bases at V and 2 bases at J, with 10 bases in the middle. The CDR3 consists of 14 residues. The CDR3 DNA sequence: TGTGCCAGCAGCCCGGGACTTCCCACAGATACGCAGTATTTT. It codes for CASSPGLPTDTQYF.

The chain recombines TRBV4-3 with TRBJ2-3; TRBD1 might be the D (5 bases). This CDR3 is built from 16 residues. The V gene lost 0 bases and the J gene lost 5 bases, with 15 bases spanning the gap. The germline V gene encodes CDR1 LGHNA and CDR2 YSLEER. The CDR3 nucleotides are TGCGCCAGCAGCCAAGAAGTAAGGGGTGTAGGAGATACGCAGTATTTT. This translates into CASSQEVRGVGDTQYF.

V and J are TRBV7-2 and TRBJ2-5, with TRBD2 identical over 8 bases. CDR1 is SGHTA, CDR2 FQGNSA, per germline. This CDR3 has 16 amino acids. Trimming took 7 bases from V and 5 from J; bases not matched to a gene: 15. This chain's CDR3 is CASTPQLAEGRETQYF. The CDR3 bases are TGTGCCAGCACCCCTCAACTAGCGGAAGGACGCGAGACCCAGTACTTC.

V and J are TRBV15 and TRBJ2-7, with a tentative D call TRBD1 (6 bases). Looked up from germline, CDR1 is LNHNV and CDR2 is YYDKDF (reference sequence). This CDR3 region has 17 residues. V was pared by 0 bases and J by 2 bases, with 17 bases between. The CDR3 protein is CATSRERTAHFPYEQYF. The CDR3 DNA reads TGTGCCACCAGCAGAGAAAGGACAGCTCATTTTCCCTACGAGCAGTACTTC.

The chain couples TRBV4-2 to TRBJ2-2; perhaps TRBD1 as D (5 bases). V lost 3 bases and J 3 bases, leaving 8 bases between the germline ends. Germline V gives CDR1 LGHNA, CDR2 YNFKEQ. The CDR3 sequence is 14 residues long. CDR3 residues: CASSHLQDTGELFF. DNA for the CDR3: TGTGCCAGCAGCCACCTACAGGACACCGGGGAGCTGTTTTTT.

J is TRBJ2-1 and V is TRBV11-2, with 7 nucleotides matching TRBD2. V lost 3 bases to trimming and J lost 8 bases; unmatched junction nucleotides: 10. There are 15 residues in the CDR3. Germline CDR1 is SGHAT and CDR2 is FQNNGV. The CDR3 loop is CASSFSRGEGYEQFF. DNA of the CDR3: TGTGCCAGCAGCTTTTCTCGCGGGGAGGGCTATGAGCAGTTCTTC.

The chain recombines TRBV11-3 with TRBJ2-7, with unresolved D. The CDR3 length is 16 residues. With 0 bases removed from V and 3 bases from J, the gap between germline ends came to 15 bases. The germline V gene encodes CDR1 SGHNT and CDR2 YENEEA. CDR3 sequence: CASSLDLAGIYYEQYF. DNA for the CDR3: TGTGCCAGCAGCTTAGATCTGGCAGGAATCTACTACGAGCAGTACTTC.

The rearrangement joins TRBV28 to TRBJ1-3; D unclear. CDR3 length equals 18 residues. Germline assignment: CDR1 MDHEN and CDR2 SYDVKM. The V and J ends lost 7 bases and 0 bases respectively, with 22 bases between them. The CDR3: CASTLIGAGRLSGNTIYF. As DNA, the CDR3 is TGTGCCAGCACCCTAATCGGTGCTGGGCGCCTCTCTGGAAACACCATATATTTT.

V gene TRBV19 combines with J gene TRBJ1-2; 9 bases agree with TRBD1. The CDR3 spans 15 residues. Per germline, CDR1 LNHDA and CDR2 SQIVND (reference sequence). The V segment lost 4 bases and the J segment 4 bases; nucleotides outside the gene matches: 7. The chain's CDR3 is CASSNRDRAIYGYTF. The DNA for the CDR3 is TGTGCCAGTAGTAATCGGGACAGGGCCATCTATGGCTACACCTTC. The variable domain in full, completed from reference TRBV19 and TRBJ1-2, reads DGGITQSPKYLFRKEGQNVTLSCEQNLNHDAMYWYRQDPGQGLRLIYYSQIVNDFQKGDIAEGYSVSREKKESFPLTVTSAQKNPTAFYLCASSNRDRAIYGYTFGSGTRLTVV.

The rearrangement uses TRBV14 and TRBJ1-2, with D unresolved. Germline values: CDR1 SGHDN, CDR2 FVKESK. V gave up 1 base and J gave up 0 bases, with 3 bases separating them. The CDR3 loop spans 13 amino acids. CDR3 coding DNA: TGTGCCAGCAGCCAAGCCTCTAACTATGGCTACACCTTC. Its translation is CASSQASNYGYTF. Drawing the rest from reference TRBV14 and TRBJ1-2, the complete variable domain is EAGVTQFPSHSVIEKGQTVTLRCDPISGHDNLYWYRRVMGKEIKFLLHFVKESKQDESGMPNNRFLAERTGGTYSTLKVQPAELEDSGVYFCASSQASNYGYTFGSGTRLTVV.

The chain carries TRBV10-3 and TRBJ2-3; 9 bases agree with TRBD1. The CDR3 loop spans 14 amino acids. Germline lookup yields CDR1 ENHRY and CDR2 SYGVKD. The junction had 10 bases not matched to a gene; V was cut back by 10 bases and J by 5 bases. CDR3 sequence: CATKSGQGIDTQYF. The CDR3 coding sequence is TGTGCCACCAAATCAGGACAGGGGATAGATACGCAGTATTTT.

The rearrangement links TRBV19 to TRBJ1-1; D perhaps matches TRBD1 (6 bases). V was cut by 0 bases and J by 1 base, with 12 bases left in between. The length of the CDR3 is 16 residues. Germline V gene sequence: CDR1 LNHDA, CDR2 SQIVND (reference sequence). The CDR3 DNA reads as TGTGCCAGTAGTATAGAGGCGACAGGTGGGAACACTGAAGCTTTCTTT. It yields the protein CASSIEATGGNTEAFF.

The chain recombines TRBV2 with TRBJ2-7; tentative D call: TRBD2 (6 bases). CDR1 is SNHLY, CDR2 FYNNEI, per germline. The V and J ends lost 11 bases and 4 bases respectively, with 24 bases between them. The CDR3 loop spans 15 amino acids. The CDR3 DNA is TGTGCCGGAGGCTCCGCCGGGACTTTGACTTACGAGCAGTACTTC. As protein: CAGGSAGTLTYEQYF.

The gene calls are TRBV5-6 and TRBJ2-7; a possible D gene is TRBD1 (6 bases). Deletions cut 2 bases from V and 0 bases from J, with 12 bases between. The CDR3 runs 15 residues. CDR1 and CDR2 (germline): SGHDT, YYEEEE. CDR3 bases: TGTGCCAGCAGCTTTGGGTGGACAGCCTCCTACGAGCAGTACTTC. Protein sequence: CASSFGWTASYEQYF.

The V call is TRBV7-2, the J call TRBJ2-7; D gene uncertain. The CDR3 has 12 amino acids. Germline loops: CDR1 SGHTA, CDR2 FQGNSA. Trimming shortened V by 2 bases and J by 1 base, and 3 bases separated the two germline ends. DNA for the CDR3: TGTGCCAGCAGCTTACCTTCCTACGAGCAGTACTTC. Translated, it gives CASSLPSYEQYF.